Listed here are 13 T cell receptor beta chains from one sample, sequenced in a study of T-cell memory formation after mild COVID-19. TCRdb re-analysed the 5' RACE reads in MiXCR, keeping a single row per CDR3 protein. The repertoire holds some 150,000 distinct CDR3 sequences, 6% to 7% seen once, with about 1.9% in the top ten. Sequenced sample: PBMCs or a T cell subset sorted from them (not recorded which). All receptors come from an adult woman who had mild COVID-19 (a few samples of this study predate the infection). Cell type and time point are not known.

This clonotype was seen at least ten times. This sequence joins TRBV21-1 and TRBJ2-7; the table names TRBD1, a call not compared with the DNA. TRBV21-1 is recorded as a pseudogene. This CDR3 is built from 14 residues. CDR3 nucleotides: TGTGCCAGCAGCAGTCGGGACAGGCCATGGGAGCAGTACTTC. Translating gives CASSSRDRPWEQYF.

This clonotype has ten or more counts. The chain employs TRBV5-5 and TRBJ2-5; 11 positions match TRBD2. Germline values: CDR1 SGHKS, CDR2 YYEKEE (reference sequence). The J segment lost 5 bases and the V segment lost 1 base, leaving 13 bases of the junction unmatched. The CDR3 runs to 18 residues. The CDR3 coding sequence is TGTGCCAGCAGCTTGCTGATAGCGGGGGGGCGAGTTGGGGAGACCCAGTACTTC. It is translated as CASSLLIAGGRVGETQYF. The full variable domain, its missing parts supplied by reference TRBV5-5 and TRBJ2-5, is DAGVTQSPTHLIKTRGQQVTLRCSPISGHKSVSWYQQVLGQGPQFIFQYYEKEERGRGNFPDRFSARQFPNYSSELNVNALLLGDSALYLCASSLLIAGGRVGETQYFGPGTRLLVL.

The chain is built from TRBV4-1 and TRBJ2-7; the D gene is possibly TRBD1 (5 bases). CDR1 and CDR2 (germline): MGHRA, YSYEKL. V gave up 6 bases and J gave up 1 base, with 10 bases separating them. The length of the CDR3 is 13 residues. The CDR3 nucleotides are TGCGCCAGCAGTCCCGGACATTCCTACGAGCAGTACGTC. Protein product: CASSPGHSYEQYV.

The rearrangement links TRBV7-2 to TRBJ1-2; 7 bases line up with TRBD1. This CDR3 has 14 residues. Germline V gene data show CDR1 as SGHTA and CDR2 as FQGNSA. J lost 3 bases, V lost 3 bases, and 4 bases had no gene match. This chain's CDR3 is CASSLGQTDYGYTF. DNA of the CDR3: TGTGCCAGCAGCTTGGGACAGACGGACTATGGCTACACCTTC.

J is TRBJ2-2 and V is TRBV7-2; TRBD2 might be the D (5 bases). The germline V gene has CDR1 SGHTA and CDR2 FQGNSA. The CDR3 is made up of 15 amino acids. Trimming took off 1 base at V and 5 bases at J, with 11 bases between the two ends. CDR3 in DNA: TGTGCCAGCAGCTTAGTAGGACTGCTGACCGGGGAGCTGTTTTTT. Translated: CASSLVGLLTGELFF.

This clonotype has a count of ten or more. The chain is built from TRBV12-3 or TRBV12-4 and TRBJ1-5; the D gene is possibly TRBD1 (6 bases). The V end was cut by 7 bases, the J end by 1 base, with 26 bases between. CDR3 length equals 19 residues. The CDR3 region is CASNTFTPGQRGSNQPQHF. The CDR3 DNA reads TGTGCCAGCAATACATTTACCCCCGGACAGCGTGGGAGCAATCAGCCCCAGCATTTT.

This clonotype occurred many times. The chain has TRBV27 and TRBJ2-2; 10 nucleotides match TRBD1. This CDR3 has 17 amino acids. V trimming: 6 bases; J trimming: 5 bases; junction bases outside the gene matches: 12. Germline assignment: CDR1 MNHEY and CDR2 SMNVEV (reference sequence). The DNA of the CDR3 is TGTGCCAGCAGCACCGGGACAGGGGCTCTTCGGACCGGGGAGCTGTTTTTT. Its translation is CASSTGTGALRTGELFF.

This clonotype was seen only a few times. The rearrangement links TRBV5-1 to TRBJ2-1, with TRBD2 identical over 12 bases. The CDR3 is 16 amino acids. V lost 4 bases to trimming and J lost 7 bases; unmatched junction nucleotides: 9. CDR1 is SGHRS and CDR2 is YFSETQ in the germline V gene. CDR3 residues: CASSTSPGLAGNEQFF. The DNA for the CDR3 is TGCGCCAGCAGCACCTCCCCCGGACTAGCGGGGAATGAGCAGTTCTTC.

This clonotype was recorded many times. The gene calls are TRBV12-3 or TRBV12-4 and TRBJ2-3; D is unresolved. The V end was cut by 2 bases, the J end by 6 bases, with 6 bases between. The length of the CDR3 is 12 residues. The CDR3 loop is CASSLQEDTQYF. Here the CDR3 DNA reads TGTGCCAGCAGTTTACAGGAGGATACGCAGTATTTT.

The chain employs TRBV5-1 and TRBJ2-1; 10 bases are a match to TRBD2. The CDR3 length is 16 residues. Trimming cost V 5 bases and J 4 bases; bases outside gene matches: 9. Germline-derived CDR1 and CDR2 are SGHRS and YFSETQ. CDR3 bases: TGCGCCAGCAGGTCGAGCGGGGGGGCCCCATACAATGAGCAGTTCTTC. Its protein is CASRSSGGAPYNEQFF.

This clonotype has a count of ten or more. This sequence joins TRBV20-1 and TRBJ2-3; D is ambiguous. The CDR3 covers 14 residues. Germline assignment: CDR1 DFQATT and CDR2 SNEGSKA (reference sequence). V was trimmed by 4 bases and J by 14 bases, leaving 25 bases between them. CDR3: CSATPPTGAGEWYF. In DNA, the CDR3 is TGCAGTGCTACCCCACCTACTGGCGCCGGAGAATGGTATTTT.

This clonotype was seen only a few times. V is TRBV5-1 and J is TRBJ2-2; D remains unclear. Deletions cut 7 bases from V and 0 bases from J, with 7 bases between. Germline assignment: CDR1 SGHRS and CDR2 YFSETQ. The CDR3 loop spans 13 amino acids. CDR3 amino acids: CASWVTNTGELFF. CDR3 DNA sequence: TGCGCCAGCTGGGTGACGAACACCGGGGAGCTGTTTTTT.

This clonotype was recorded a few times. This rearrangement joins TRBV24-1 to TRBJ2-1; D perhaps matches TRBD1 (5 bases). This CDR3 comprises 14 residues. V dropped 4 bases and J dropped 6 bases, with 12 bases sitting between them. From germline, CDR1 is KGHDR and CDR2 SFDVKD. The CDR3 DNA is TGTGCCACCAGTGAACGGCAGGGATTCAATGAGCAGTTCTTC. This sequence encodes CATSERQGFNEQFF.